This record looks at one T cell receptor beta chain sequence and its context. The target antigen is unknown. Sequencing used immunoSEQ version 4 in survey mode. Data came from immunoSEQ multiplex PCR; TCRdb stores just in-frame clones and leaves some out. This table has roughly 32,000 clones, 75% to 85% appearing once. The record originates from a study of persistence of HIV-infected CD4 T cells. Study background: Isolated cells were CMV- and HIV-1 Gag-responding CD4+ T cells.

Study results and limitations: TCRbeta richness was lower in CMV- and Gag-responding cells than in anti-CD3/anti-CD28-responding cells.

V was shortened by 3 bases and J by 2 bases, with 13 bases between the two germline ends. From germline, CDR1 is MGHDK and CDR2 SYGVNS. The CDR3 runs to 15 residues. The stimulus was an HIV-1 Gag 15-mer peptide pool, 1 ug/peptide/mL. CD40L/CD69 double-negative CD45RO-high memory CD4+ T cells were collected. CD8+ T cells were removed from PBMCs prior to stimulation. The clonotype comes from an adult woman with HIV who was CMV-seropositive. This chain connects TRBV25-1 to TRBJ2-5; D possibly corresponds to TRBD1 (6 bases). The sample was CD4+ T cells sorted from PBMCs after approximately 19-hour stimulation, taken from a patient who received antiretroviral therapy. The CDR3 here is CASSERPGQQETQYF. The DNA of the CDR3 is TGTGCCAGCAGTGAGAGACCGGGACAACAAGAGACCCAGTACTTC.